The present entry profiles one TCR beta chain with its context. Its antigen is not yet known. No quality values exist for individual bases; no much larger clone is one base distant. Library construction relied on UMI-ligation and nested PCR. The ligated cDNA was amplified in four rounds of PCR with nested alpha and beta constant region primers together with the SP2 primer. For the blood and skin samples, TCR RNA was reverse transcribed with SuperScript IV using primers for the alpha and beta constant regions. An oligonucleotide carrying the Illumina SP2 primer and a UMI was ligated to the 3' end of the cDNA by means of T4 RNA ligase 1. The 12-nucleotide UMI was composed of two random hexamers separated by an eight-base spacer, which was included to prevent hairpin formation. From the second PCR onward, TCR alpha and beta chain libraries were processed separately, and dual indexing was applied for multiplexing. After pooling, the indexed libraries were analyzed by capillary electrophoresis and sequenced on either an Illumina MiSeq or NextSeq. PhiX DNA at 5-7% was spiked into libraries to increase base diversity and improve cluster recognition. The paper's data handling went like this. Demultiplexor pulled UMIs out of read 2, joined the UMIs with the TCR sequence from read 1, and separated reads according to sample indices. Decombinator identified V and J genes and V-J junctions, assigning each TCR a five-part identifier including V and J deletions. Collapsinator relied on UMIs to correct both sequencing errors and PCR amplification heterogeneity, producing a UMI-based abundance for each TCR. Identifiers were converted to nucleotide sequence by CDR3Translator and translated to amino acids, and CDR3 regions were extracted on the basis of terminal motifs. After normalization to the amount of input RNA, the error-corrected alpha and beta TCR counts from blood and from skin were compared. TCRdb itself trimmed the public reads at Q25 with fastp, ran MiXCR and retained productive beta chains. A single entry per CDR3 protein holds the most common genes and DNA from its merged rows. The V and J calls and clone size come from TCRdb's table, not from the authors' own analysis. The sample profile shows 30,000 to 35,000 distinct CDR3 sequences; about 6.2% of them were found once. Together, the top ten hold 3.1% of the sample.

Interpreted using the paper, the treatment or condition label stands for: skin biopsy from PPD injection site in Mantoux-positive individual. A robust, sensitive protocol for the amplification, sequencing and analysis of TCRs was described in the study, in which 3' ligation of a UMI-containing oligonucleotide to TCR cDNA was used. In individuals with a positive Mantoux test, tuberculin skin test biopsies were taken from sites that had been injected with PPD. Total RNA was used without cell sorting and was treated with RQ1 DNase before reverse transcription, with a target input of 1 to 1000 ng. To check how robust the pipeline was in samples where T cells make up a minority population, libraries were built from skin biopsies and whole blood. This sample was taken from a study of naive and memory T cell subsets (dated by TCRdb to about 2017). Broadly, across the study: According to the figure summarizing the samples, there were approximately 10 blood donors, 7 tuberculin skin test biopsies and 3 saline control biopsies. Skin biopsies were taken from tuberculin skin test sites or from saline-injected control sites and were processed for RNA extraction as described before. PCR2 was typically run as a SYBR Green qPCR and stopped at a set threshold, although low-input samples could use end-point PCR of 5 to 6 cycles instead. The paper as a whole reports these results and caveats: Details of skin biopsy collection and RNA processing were not given in the paper but were referenced to earlier studies. The higher numbers of TCRs at tuberculin skin test sites were interpreted as T cell infiltration of a delayed type IV hypersensitivity reaction. Both types of skin biopsy reportedly yielded TCR sequences, though far more TCRs came from tuberculin skin test sites. The RNA-based method was acknowledged as potentially sensitive to TCR transcript changes with T cell activation and differentiation.

A distance of 15 bases separates the germline ends of V and J, which lose 6 bases and 9 bases respectively. CDR1 and CDR2 were assigned from the germline V gene (reference sequence) as MNHNY and SVGAGI. The CDR3 runs 14 amino acids, cysteine and phenylalanine included. Only the CDR3 part of the read is kept: 42 bases, read in frame from the first base. This sequence uses TRBV6-6 and TRBJ1-6, and possibly TRBD1, on 5 matching bases. The TCR sequence derives from an adult in good health. This specimen consisted of skin, obtained from a tuberculin skin test site. The sequence in DNA is TGTGCCAGCAGCCCCGGGAGGGGTGTTTCACCCCTCCACTTT. Translated, it gives CASSPGRGVSPLHF.